The 9 T cell receptor beta chains below come from one sample, sequenced in a study of T cell changes during pregnancy in multiple sclerosis. Generated by immunoSEQ multiplex PCR, the TCRdb table keeps only in-frame clones and is missing some. The sample has under 90,000 clones; about 90% are singletons. Material: peripheral blood, obtained in the second trimester of pregnancy. Receptor source: a female donor in good health, enrolled as a control in a pregnancy study.

This chain links TRBV14 with TRBJ1-1, with 9 bases that match TRBD1. J lost 4 bases, V lost 2 bases, and 11 bases had no gene match. The CDR3 totals 17 residues. From germline, CDR1 is SGHDN and CDR2 FVKESK. CDR3 sequence: CASSQPGQGREATEAFF. The CDR3 nucleotides are TGTGCCAGCAGCCAACCGGGACAGGGAAGGGAGGCCACTGAAGCTTTCTTT.

This clone has only a few counts. The chain combines TRBV19 with TRBJ1-4; the D is unclear. Germline assignment: CDR1 LNHDA and CDR2 SQIVND (reference sequence). Trimming pared 4 bases from V and 7 bases from J, leaving 16 bases between. There are 15 residues in the CDR3. In DNA, the CDR3 is TGTGCCAGTAGTAGAACCCAGGCTACCGGTGAAAAACTGTTTTTT. This encodes CASSRTQATGEKLFF.

The chain uses TRBV5-1 and TRBJ2-1; TRBD2 matches 7 bases. After removal of 4 bases from V and 0 bases from J, the junction contained 7 bases not matched to a gene. Germline CDR1 and CDR2: SGHRS and YFSETQ. The length of the CDR3 is 16 residues. The CDR3 region is CASSVAGDNSYNEQFF. The CDR3 bases are TGCGCCAGCAGCGTTGCGGGAGATAACTCCTACAATGAGCAGTTCTTC.

This clone turned up a few times. The gene calls are TRBV4-1 and TRBJ1-5; no firm D call. The CDR3 contains 13 residues. Per germline, CDR1 MGHRA and CDR2 YSYEKL. V gave up 2 bases and J gave up 6 bases, with 8 bases separating them. The CDR3 is CASSQHTAQPQHF. Here the CDR3 DNA reads TGCGCCAGCAGCCAACATACAGCTCAGCCCCAGCATTTT.

The V and J genes are TRBV6-5 and TRBJ2-7, with 7 nucleotides matching TRBD1. Germline lookup yields CDR1 MNHEY and CDR2 SVGAGI. The CDR3 is made up of 16 amino acids. V shed 2 bases, J shed 7 bases, and the junction held 14 bases outside the gene matches. CDR3 loop: CASSYTRTGALGEQYF. The DNA of the CDR3 is TGTGCCAGCAGTTACACCCGGACAGGAGCCTTAGGGGAGCAGTACTTC.

The rearrangement joins TRBV7-9 to TRBJ1-3; D not certain. Germline CDR1 and CDR2: SEHNR and FQNEAQ (reference sequence). CDR3 length: 15 residues. V was pared by 3 bases and J by 1 base, with 10 bases between. This CDR3 is CASSLSEASGNTIYF. CDR3 DNA sequence: TGTGCCAGCAGCTTGAGCGAGGCGTCTGGAAACACCATATATTTT.

The chain links TRBV5-6 to TRBJ2-3; D is ambiguous. Germline V gene data show CDR1 as SGHDT and CDR2 as YYEEEE. The CDR3 spans 11 residues. Between the trimmed V and J ends, which lost 5 bases and 3 bases, there was a span of 4 bases. DNA for the CDR3: TGTGCCAGCAGTATTACAGATACGCAGTATTTT. Translation gives CASSITDTQYF.

The chain is built from TRBV13 and TRBJ2-5; 15 nucleotides line up with TRBD2. CDR3 size: 16 residues. After removal of 5 bases from V and 5 bases from J, the junction contained 6 bases not matched to a gene. Germline values: CDR1 PRHDT, CDR2 FYEKMQ (reference sequence). CDR3 nucleotides: TGTGCCAGCAGCCACTGGACTAGCGGGGGGGGTGAGACCCAGTACTTC. It translates to CASSHWTSGGGETQYF. The full variable domain, with the rest looked up from reference TRBV13 and TRBJ2-5, is AAGVIQSPRHLIKEKRETATLKCYPIPRHDTVYWYQQGPGQDPQFLISFYEKMQSDKGSIPDRFSAQQFSDYHSELNMSSLELGDSALYFCASSHWTSGGGETQYFGPGTRLLVL.

V usage is TRBV11-2 and J usage is TRBJ2-7; the match to TRBD1 covers 10 bases. The germline V gene encodes CDR1 SGHAT and CDR2 FQNNGV. With 7 bases clipped from V and 5 bases from J, the junction kept 8 bases outside the gene matches. The CDR3 has 14 amino acids. The CDR3 sequence is CASIRTGGFHEQYF. CDR3 in DNA: TGTGCCAGCATCAGGACAGGGGGGTTCCACGAGCAGTACTTC.